The 26 T cell receptor beta chains reported below all come from one sample, sequenced in a study of cytomegalovirus exposure and HLA in healthy donors. Use of 60 Vbeta and 13 Jbeta primers characterized the PCR. This table comes from immunoSEQ multiplex PCR, and its TCRdb copy is limited to in-frame clones, with some not included. The repertoire holds about 130,000 clones, over 65% seen once, with around 1.2% in the top ten. The sequencing input was PBMCs. Receptors were obtained from a man aged 45 to 65 in good health and CMV-seronegative.

In DNA form, the CDR3 reads TGTGCCAGCTCGCCTCAGGGGAACACAGATACGCAGTATTTT. As protein: CASSPQGNTDTQYF. The gene calls are TRBV18 and TRBJ2-3; a possible D gene is TRBD1 (6 bases). CDR3 length equals 14 residues. V lost 6 bases to trimming and J lost 2 bases, with 12 bases between them. Germline assignment: CDR1 KGHSH and CDR2 LQKENI.

V gene TRBV10-3 combines with J gene TRBJ2-7; 9 bases are a match to TRBD1. This CDR3 spans 14 amino acids. Trimming at V came to 8 bases and at J to 7 bases, leaving 12 bases not matched to a gene. Germline CDR1 ENHRY, CDR2 SYGVKD. The CDR3 coding sequence is TGTGCCATCGGTGGGGGGACAGGGCTTCAAGAGCAGTACTTC. Translation: CAIGGGTGLQEQYF.

The rearrangement links TRBV28 to TRBJ2-2, with 7 bases matching TRBD2. Trimming at V came to 6 bases and at J to 3 bases, leaving 13 bases not matched to a gene. This CDR3 is 17 amino acids long. CDR1 is MDHEN and CDR2 is SYDVKM in the germline V gene. CDR3 DNA sequence: TGTGCCAGCAGGGTTTCGTGGGGGGGTTCGTACACCGGGGAGCTGTTTTTT. This sequence encodes CASRVSWGGSYTGELFF.

The chain joins TRBV5-1 to TRBJ2-1; 10 bases line up with TRBD2. In germline, CDR1 is SGHRS, CDR2 YFSETQ. This CDR3 is built from 14 residues. V lost 5 bases, J lost 5 bases, and 4 bases stayed unmatched. CDR3 sequence: CASSITSGNNEQFF. For the CDR3, the DNA is TGCGCCAGCAGTATAACTAGCGGGAACAATGAGCAGTTCTTC.

Relative to its sample, this clone is medium-sized. The chain has TRBV4-3 and TRBJ2-1; TRBD2 matches 12 bases. J was trimmed by 7 bases and V by 0 bases; bases with no gene match: 4. The CDR3 has 16 amino acids. Germline V gives CDR1 LGHNA, CDR2 YSLEER. The CDR3 reads CASSQDPGTSGNEQFF. The CDR3, as DNA: TGCGCCAGCAGCCAAGATCCTGGGACTAGCGGGAATGAGCAGTTCTTC.

This chain links TRBV29-1 with TRBJ2-5, with D possibly TRBD1 on 6 matching bases. Germline V gene data show CDR1 as SQVTM and CDR2 as ANQGSEA. V was trimmed by 7 bases and J by 5 bases, leaving 17 bases between them. The CDR3 sequence is 13 residues long. The CDR3 region is CSARTQGRETQYF. The CDR3 nucleotides read TGCAGCGCCCGTACACAGGGTAGGGAGACCCAGTACTTC.

The V call is TRBV28, the J call TRBJ2-7; the match to TRBD2 covers 9 bases. CDR3 size: 16 residues. CDR1 is MDHEN, CDR2 SYDVKM, per germline. With 6 bases clipped from V and 3 bases from J, the junction kept 12 bases outside the gene matches. The CDR3 loop reads CASSRDSGRASYEQYF. The CDR3 DNA is TGTGCCAGCAGCAGAGATAGCGGGAGAGCCAGCTACGAGCAGTACTTC.

The chain joins TRBV6-5 to TRBJ2-7; weak D call: TRBD1 (5 bases). The CDR3 spans 15 residues. With 2 bases removed from V and 0 bases from J, the gap between germline ends came to 11 bases. In germline, CDR1 is MNHEY, CDR2 SVGAGI. The CDR3 DNA follows: TGTGCCAGCAGTTACAGGGGTCCTCCCTCCTACGAGCAGTACTTC. Its translation is CASSYRGPPSYEQYF.

The V gene is TRBV28, the J gene TRBJ2-5; the D is unclear. The CDR3 contains 16 residues. V was clipped by 6 bases and J by 2 bases, with 19 bases between them. Germline CDR1 reads MDHEN; CDR2 reads SYDVKM. The chain's CDR3 is CASSPDTAMWQETQYF. DNA for the CDR3: TGTGCCAGCAGCCCAGACACCGCCATGTGGCAAGAGACCCAGTACTTC.

This clone was seen a few times. This chain uses TRBV27 with TRBJ1-3; D remains ambiguous. Trimming left V 6 bases short and J 4 bases short, with 19 bases between. CDR1 and CDR2 (germline): MNHEY, SMNVEV (reference sequence). CDR3 length equals 16 residues. The CDR3 region has the DNA TGTGCCAGCAGATCCCCCTCCGAGTTTCGAGGAAACACCATATATTTT. This sequence encodes CASRSPSEFRGNTIYF.

The chain recombines TRBV9 with TRBJ2-5; 7 bases line up with TRBD2. Germline trimming cut 4 bases from V and 4 bases from J; bases unmatched to any gene: 10. The CDR3 has 15 amino acids. Germline lookup yields CDR1 SGDLS and CDR2 YYNGEE. The CDR3 coding sequence is TGTGCCAGCAGCCGGGAGGAACGTTGGGGAGAGACCCAGTACTTC. Its protein is CASSREERWGETQYF.

This chain connects TRBV7-6 to TRBJ2-7, with 9 bases that match TRBD1. Germline lookup yields CDR1 SGHVS and CDR2 FNYEAQ. The CDR3 contains 14 residues. V shed 5 bases, J shed 1 base, and the junction held 3 bases outside the gene matches. Here the CDR3 reads CASSPGTGSYEQYF. CDR3 DNA: TGTGCCAGCAGCCCCGGGACAGGGTCCTACGAGCAGTACTTC.

V gene TRBV7-2 combines with J gene TRBJ2-7; the match to TRBD2 covers 10 bases. V was pared by 4 bases and J by 6 bases, with 15 bases of the junction left unmatched. This CDR3 is 17 amino acids long. CDR1 SGHTA and CDR2 FQGNSA come from the germline V gene. This CDR3 reads CASSSTGLAVFLGEQYF. Here the CDR3 DNA reads TGTGCCAGCAGCTCGACCGGACTAGCGGTCTTCCTCGGCGAGCAGTACTTC.

The rearrangement links TRBV11-2 to TRBJ2-7, with D perhaps TRBD2 (6 bases). The germline CDR1 and CDR2 sequences are SGHAT and FQNNGV. The CDR3 contains 14 residues. Trimming shortened V by 0 bases and J by 5 bases, and 11 bases separated the two germline ends. CDR3 residues: CASSLDYGRNEQYF. CDR3 sequence (DNA): TGTGCCAGCAGCTTAGATTACGGGAGAAACGAGCAGTACTTC.

The chain has TRBV15 and TRBJ2-7, with 12 positions matching TRBD2. J lost 2 bases, V lost 6 bases, and 2 bases had no gene match. The CDR3 has 14 residues. Germline CDR1 and CDR2: LNHNV and YYDKDF (reference sequence). The CDR3 spells CATRRLAGAYEQYF. The CDR3 DNA sequence: TGTGCCACCAGGCGACTAGCGGGAGCCTACGAGCAGTACTTC.

V and J are TRBV11-2 and TRBJ2-3; 8 bases agree with TRBD2. Germline V lookup: CDR1 SGHAT, CDR2 FQNNGV. V lost 1 base, J lost 2 bases, and 14 bases stayed unmatched. This CDR3 has 19 residues. The CDR3 sequence: CASSLASRLAPSYTDTQYF. The CDR3 bases are TGTGCCAGCAGCTTAGCATCACGACTAGCGCCGAGTTACACAGATACGCAGTATTTT.

V and J are TRBV10-3 and TRBJ2-6; 7 bases match TRBD1. CDR1 and CDR2 (germline): ENHRY, SYGVKD. V was clipped by 4 bases and J by 0 bases; unmatched bases: 6. This CDR3 contains 17 residues. The CDR3 here is CAISGGQPFSGANVLTF. Written as DNA, the CDR3 is TGTGCCATCAGTGGGGGACAGCCCTTCTCTGGGGCCAACGTCCTGACTTTC.

The chain carries TRBV2 and TRBJ2-1, with a possible D match to TRBD2 (5 bases). This CDR3 comprises 14 residues. Trimming removed 6 bases from V and 0 bases from J, with 9 bases in between. Germline-derived CDR1 and CDR2 are SNHLY and FYNNEI. CDR3 sequence (DNA): TGTGCCAGCAGGGGAGTCGCCTCCTACAATGAGCAGTTCTTC. Residues: CASRGVASYNEQFF.

This rearrangement joins TRBV10-3 to TRBJ2-5; 7 bases agree with TRBD2. The CDR3 is made up of 16 amino acids. CDR1 ENHRY and CDR2 SYGVKD come from the germline V gene. V lost 11 bases, J lost 4 bases, and 19 bases stayed unmatched. CDR3 nucleotides: TGTGCCTCGGGAGGTTATCCAGAACCCGCGGCAGAGACCCAGTACTTC. Encoded protein: CASGGYPEPAAETQYF.

This chain links TRBV7-2 with TRBJ2-3, with 9 nucleotides matching TRBD1. Germline assignment: CDR1 SGHTA and CDR2 FQGNSA. The CDR3 consists of 15 residues. Losses at the gene ends were 5 bases for V and 0 bases for J; bases not matched to a gene: 3. DNA for the CDR3: TGTGCCAGCAGCCGACAGGGGGTGAGCACAGATACGCAGTATTTT. Amino acids: CASSRQGVSTDTQYF.

This clone was found once. The J gene is TRBJ2-5, the V gene TRBV11-2, with a weak D call TRBD1 (5 bases). Germline values: CDR1 SGHAT, CDR2 FQNNGV. V was clipped by 5 bases and J by 9 bases, with 25 bases between them. This CDR3 has 16 residues. The DNA of the CDR3 is TGTGCCAGCAGCCCGTCTAGTCCCCTCCAAGTAGGGGCCCAGTACTTC. Translation: CASSPSSPLQVGAQYF.

V and J are TRBV28 and TRBJ1-1; D is perhaps TRBD1 (5 bases). The germline V and J ends were trimmed by 7 bases and 4 bases, with 16 bases remaining between them. Germline V gene lookup returns CDR1 MDHEN and CDR2 SYDVKM. The CDR3 loop spans 14 amino acids. The CDR3 nucleotides read TGTGCCAGCACCTACGGGAGGGGTGGCACTGAAGCTTTCTTT. Translated: CASTYGRGGTEAFF.

This chain connects TRBV28 to TRBJ1-5; D ambiguous. The CDR3 is 13 amino acids. V dropped 5 bases and J dropped 3 bases, with 8 bases sitting between them. Germline CDR1 reads MDHEN; CDR2 reads SYDVKM. CDR3 sequence reads: CASSSPINQPQHF. In DNA form, the CDR3 reads TGTGCCAGCAGTAGCCCTATCAATCAGCCCCAGCATTTT.

The rearrangement links TRBV6-5 to TRBJ1-1; TRBD1 might be the D (5 bases). Germline V CDR1 and CDR2: MNHEY, SVGAGI. The length of the CDR3 is 14 residues. Trimming removed 4 bases from V and 4 bases from J, with 13 bases in between. CDR3 amino acids: CASSSLAGGTEAFF. Here the CDR3 DNA reads TGTGCCAGCAGTTCCTTGGCGGGGGGCACTGAAGCTTTCTTT.

This clone was counted a few times. This chain joins TRBV29-1 and TRBJ2-3; 9 nucleotides align to TRBD2. CDR1 and CDR2 from the germline V gene are SQVTM and ANQGSEA. The CDR3 contains 16 residues. The junction had 6 bases not matched to a gene; V was cut back by 0 bases and J by 2 bases. CDR3 coding DNA: TGCAGCGTTGAAGATCCCGCGGGGGGGCTCACAGATACGCAGTATTTT. It translates to CSVEDPAGGLTDTQYF.

V usage is TRBV19 and J usage is TRBJ1-1; D is undetermined. With 2 bases removed from V and 3 bases from J, the gap between germline ends came to 10 bases. Germline CDR1 is LNHDA and CDR2 is SQIVND (reference sequence). The CDR3 loop spans 14 amino acids. The CDR3 DNA is TGTGCCAGTAGTATACACGGGGAGCACACTGAAGCTTTCTTT. Protein product: CASSIHGEHTEAFF.